The 23 T cell receptor beta chains presented below share a single source sample, sequenced in a study of identical twins. TCRdb used MiXCR to reprocess the 5' RACE reads, holding one entry per CDR3 protein. Among some 900,000 distinct CDR3 sequences listed, about 12% were seen once. These data are also associated with another study on yellow fever vaccine responses in identical twins.

Sequencing used PBMCs. These receptors were taken from a woman between 18 and 29 years old in good health.

The chain joins TRBV28 to TRBJ2-3; 13 positions agree with TRBD2. Per germline, CDR1 MDHEN and CDR2 SYDVKM. V gave up 4 bases and J gave up 1 base; unmatched junction bases: 8. CDR3 length equals 18 residues. CDR3 in DNA: TGTGCCAGCAGTTGGACTAGCGGGAGAACAGTGGGCACAGATACGCAGTATTTT. Translating it yields CASSWTSGRTVGTDTQYF.

This clonotype was observed a handful of times. V usage is TRBV9 and J usage is TRBJ2-1, with 7 positions matching TRBD1. The CDR3 runs to 15 residues. The junction had 6 bases not matched to a gene; V was cut back by 0 bases and J by 6 bases. Germline CDR1 and CDR2: SGDLS and YYNGEE. CDR3 coding DNA: TGTGCCAGCAGCGTAGGACAGGGTGGGAGCAATGAGCAGTTCTTC. As protein: CASSVGQGGSNEQFF.

In its sample, this clonotype was seen many times. The chain uses TRBV3-1 and TRBJ2-1, with D maybe TRBD1 (6 bases). CDR1 and CDR2 (germline): LGHDT, YNNKEL (reference sequence). The CDR3 sequence is 15 residues long. Trimming pared 4 bases from V and 4 bases from J, leaving 14 bases between. CDR3 DNA: TGTGCCAGCAGCCCTCAACAGGGATTGTACAATGAGCAGTTCTTC. Its protein product is CASSPQQGLYNEQFF.

In this sample, this clonotype turned up a few times. The chain employs TRBV5-1 and TRBJ2-1, with TRBD1 identical over 11 bases. The trim removed 7 bases at V and 0 bases at J, leaving 6 bases unmatched. In germline, CDR1 is SGHRS, CDR2 YFSETQ. The CDR3 extends over 16 amino acids. The CDR3 region is CASLPGTGGSYNEQFF. CDR3 nucleotides: TGCGCCAGCTTACCCGGGACAGGGGGCTCCTACAATGAGCAGTTCTTC.

This clonotype came up many times. The V and J genes are TRBV7-9 and TRBJ1-6; 9 nucleotides line up with TRBD1. V lost 3 bases to trimming and J lost 7 bases; unmatched junction nucleotides: 4. This CDR3 spans 15 amino acids. The germline V gene has CDR1 SEHNR and CDR2 FQNEAQ (reference sequence). CDR3 coding DNA: TGTGCCAGCAGCTTTCCCGGGACAGGGAATTCACCCCTCCACTTT. Its translation is CASSFPGTGNSPLHF.

The chain joins TRBV24-1 to TRBJ2-1, with TRBD1 identical over 9 bases. Trimming cost V 5 bases and J 7 bases; bases outside gene matches: 5. This CDR3 spans 14 amino acids. The V gene's germline CDR1 is KGHDR and CDR2 SFDVKD. The CDR3 DNA reads TGTGCCACCAGTGTGGGACAGGGTACAAATGAGCAGTTCTTC. It yields the protein CATSVGQGTNEQFF.

Only a few counts were recorded for this clonotype. V gene TRBV7-9 combines with J gene TRBJ2-4; D remains unclear. Germline V lookup: CDR1 SEHNR, CDR2 FQNEAQ (reference sequence). The V gene lost 1 base and the J gene lost 5 bases, with 9 bases spanning the gap. The CDR3 runs to 14 residues. This CDR3 reads CASSLVDPENIQYF. In DNA form, the CDR3 reads TGTGCCAGCAGCTTAGTGGACCCGGAAAACATTCAGTACTTC.

This chain connects TRBV7-8 to TRBJ2-7; D remains unclear. The V gene lost 5 bases and the J gene lost 0 bases, with 17 bases spanning the gap. The germline CDR1 and CDR2 sequences are SGHVS and FQNEAQ. The CDR3 sequence is 16 residues long. The CDR3 protein is CASSDQMTESSYEQYF. The DNA for the CDR3 is TGTGCCAGCAGCGACCAAATGACTGAGAGCTCCTACGAGCAGTACTTC. The whole variable domain, filled in from reference TRBV7-8 and TRBJ2-7, reads GAGVSQSPRYKVAKRGQDVALRCDPISGHVSLFWYQQALGQGPEFLTYFQNEAQLDKSGLPSDRFFAERPEGSVSTLKIQRTQQEDSAVYLCASSDQMTESSYEQYFGPGTRLTVT.

This chain links TRBV7-9 with TRBJ1-6, with a tentative D call TRBD1 (6 bases). From germline, CDR1 is SEHNR and CDR2 FQNEAQ (reference sequence). Trimming stripped 3 bases from V and 5 bases from J, with 14 bases between. The CDR3 covers 16 residues. CDR3 nucleotides: TGTGCCAGCAGCTTCCTTGGGACACTTAATAATTCACCCCTCCACTTT. Translated: CASSFLGTLNNSPLHF.

Many counts were recorded for this clonotype. The chain couples TRBV11-2 to TRBJ1-5, with D unclear. This CDR3 comprises 13 residues. From germline, CDR1 is SGHAT and CDR2 FQNNGV. V dropped 5 bases and J dropped 0 bases, with 5 bases sitting between them. CDR3 region: CASSPNSNQPQHF. In DNA, the CDR3 is TGTGCCAGCAGCCCGAATAGCAATCAGCCCCAGCATTTT.

This clonotype was observed at least ten times. The chain recombines TRBV29-1 with TRBJ2-3, with D tentatively TRBD1 (6 bases). Germline values: CDR1 SQVTM, CDR2 ANQGSEA. V lost 1 base and J 2 bases, leaving 7 bases between the germline ends. CDR3 length: 13 residues. DNA for the CDR3: TGCAGCGTTGAAGGGACAGCCACAGATACGCAGTATTTT. Protein sequence: CSVEGTATDTQYF.

The rearrangement uses TRBV2 and TRBJ2-5; 12 positions match TRBD2. The V segment lost 0 bases and the J segment 10 bases; nucleotides outside the gene matches: 6. Germline CDR1 reads SNHLY; CDR2 reads FYNNEI. This CDR3 comprises 15 residues. In DNA, the CDR3 is TGTGCCAGCAGTGAAGCAGGATCTAGCGGGAGGGACCAGTACTTC. Translation: CASSEAGSSGRDQYF.

This clonotype came up a few times. The V call is TRBV4-1, the J call TRBJ2-1; 9 bases match TRBD1. V lost 3 bases, J lost 7 bases, and 22 bases stayed unmatched. The CDR3 sequence is 20 residues long. Germline V gene data show CDR1 as MGHRA and CDR2 as YSYEKL. CDR3 in DNA: TGCGCCAGCAGCCACCCCACGGGGACAGGGCAAACAAAGCGAGTAAATGAGCAGTTCTTC. Its translation: CASSHPTGTGQTKRVNEQFF.

This clonotype was seen more than once but under ten times. The rearrangement joins TRBV12-3 or TRBV12-4 to TRBJ1-5, with 8 bases fitting TRBD1. The CDR3 runs 14 residues. Trimming cost V 8 bases and J 0 bases; bases outside gene matches: 3. The DNA for the CDR3 is TGTGCCAGCCGACAGGGGAATAGCAATCAGCCCCAGCATTTT. This translates into CASRQGNSNQPQHF.

The V call is TRBV20-1, the J call TRBJ2-3; tentatively, D is TRBD1 or TRBD2 (5 bases each). V lost 7 bases, J lost 2 bases, and 10 bases lay in between. The CDR3 runs 12 residues. CDR1 and CDR2 from the germline V gene are DFQATT and SNEGSKA (reference sequence). CDR3 amino acids: CSVWGNTDTQYF. CDR3 nucleotides: TGCAGTGTTTGGGGGAACACAGATACGCAGTATTTT.

The V and J genes are TRBV12-3 or TRBV12-4 and TRBJ2-3; TRBD2 aligns across 7 bases. V shed 5 bases and J 2 bases; nucleotides not matched to a gene: 16. There are 18 residues in the CDR3. CDR3 region: CASSLTGRSSGPTDTQYF. The CDR3 region has the DNA TGTGCCAGCAGTCTAACCGGGCGATCTAGCGGCCCCACAGATACGCAGTATTTT.

This sequence joins TRBV7-2 and TRBJ2-5; D not certain. Germline assignment: CDR1 SGHTA and CDR2 FQGNSA. CDR3 size: 15 residues. The ends were cut back, 0 bases at V and 4 bases at J, with 12 bases in the middle. Here the CDR3 DNA reads TGTGCCAGCAGCTTAGCCTCTACTCCCGGAGAGACCCAGTACTTC. Amino acids: CASSLASTPGETQYF.

The gene calls are TRBV24-1 and TRBJ2-5, with D perhaps TRBD1 or TRBD2 (5 bases each). The germline V gene encodes CDR1 KGHDR and CDR2 SFDVKD. The CDR3 length is 14 residues. V lost 4 bases and J 0 bases, leaving 8 bases between the germline ends. The DNA of the CDR3 is TGTGCCACCAGTGACCCGGGACACCAAGAGACCCAGTACTTC. As protein: CATSDPGHQETQYF.

The chain has TRBV10-3 and TRBJ2-2; D possibly corresponds to TRBD2 (6 bases). The CDR3 runs to 15 residues. In germline, CDR1 is ENHRY, CDR2 SYGVKD. V was clipped by 4 bases and J by 6 bases, with 15 bases between them. The CDR3 nucleotides are TGTGCCATCAGTGTAGGGATACTAGCAGCCGGGGAGCTGTTTTTT. Translated, it gives CAISVGILAAGELFF.

This clonotype was seen only a few times. The J gene is TRBJ2-2, the V gene TRBV7-2; TRBD1 might be the D (5 bases). Germline V gives CDR1 SGHTA, CDR2 FQGNSA. Trimming took off 1 base at V and 6 bases at J, with 9 bases between the two ends. The CDR3 spans 14 residues. The CDR3 reads CASSLVAGPGELFF. The CDR3 nucleotides read TGTGCCAGCAGCTTAGTTGCAGGGCCCGGGGAGCTGTTTTTT.

This chain joins TRBV2 and TRBJ2-2, with 8 nucleotides matching TRBD1. This CDR3 is 12 amino acids long. Germline CDR1 SNHLY, CDR2 FYNNEI. The CDR3 nucleotides are TGTGCTAACAGGGGGACCACCGGGGAGCTGTTTTTT. Protein: CANRGTTGELFF.

On this clonotype itself: A junction end diverges from the germline sequence, so it may reflect a read error. The chain employs TRBV2 and TRBJ1-1; D not certain. The CDR3 covers 13 residues. Germline loops: CDR1 SNHLY, CDR2 FYNNEI. CDR3: CASSLEANAEAFF. The CDR3 DNA reads as TGTGCCAGCAGCTTAGAAGCGAACGCTGAAGCTTTCTTT.

A note on this clonotype: A read error may produce the germline difference seen at one junction end. V is TRBV12-3 or TRBV12-4 and J is TRBJ2-6; maybe TRBD1 (6 bases). This CDR3 comprises 12 residues. CDR3 sequence reads: CASRPGAHVLTF. The CDR3 region has the DNA TGTGCCAGCAGGCCAGGGGCCCACGTCCTGACTTTC.